This TCR beta chain was retrieved from a study of T cells in Graves' hyperthyroidism and ophthalmopathy. The overall study: At the time of initial diagnosis and before any treatment, peripheral blood was collected.

Germline CDR1 reads KGHDR; CDR2 reads SFDVKD. This CDR3 has 13 amino acids. V shed 11 bases and J 4 bases; nucleotides not matched to a gene: 10. Amplification of TCR beta CDR3 regions was performed using RNA transcripts as template. An initial round of RT-PCR targeting the TCR CDR3 relied on the HTBI primer set. TCRdb re-analysed the multiplex PCR reads in MiXCR, keeping a single row per CDR3 protein. The sample records 600,000 to 800,000 distinct CDR3 sequences, roughly a third being singletons. Stable Graves' hyperthyroidism denoted no ophthalmopathy progression over 18 months. An approximately 10 ml volume of fresh peripheral blood provided the PBMCs.

The sequencing input was blood. The rearrangement uses TRBV24-1 and TRBJ2-7, with 7 bases lining up with TRBD1. The sequence came from a woman in her thirties or forties with Graves' hyperthyroidism. The CDR3 DNA is TGTGCCAGCAGGGGGACACTTAATTACGAGCAGTACTTC. Translating gives CASRGTLNYEQYF.